This T cell receptor beta chain originates from a study of T cell changes during pregnancy in multiple sclerosis. This CDR3 region has 15 residues. With 10 bases clipped from V and 0 bases from J, the junction kept 10 bases outside the gene matches. Looked up from germline, CDR1 is SNHLY and CDR2 is FYNNEI. Profiling relied on immunoSEQ multiplex PCR, and the TCRdb table lists in-frame clones only, not all of them. The data contain about 71,000 clones, approximately 94% of them singletons. This clone appeared a single time. The V and J genes are TRBV2 and TRBJ2-5, with 8 bases aligning to TRBD1. The clonotype was recovered from a female donor with multiple sclerosis, enrolled in a pregnancy study. Sequencing used peripheral blood, obtained in the third trimester of pregnancy. This CDR3 is CATQGGPQHQETQYF. Written as DNA, the CDR3 is TGTGCCACACAGGGGGGACCGCAGCACCAAGAGACCCAGTACTTC.